This T cell receptor beta chain was identified during a study of shared clonotypes between healthy human individuals. The donors were adults (healthy and HIV-negative) with no recent acute infections or vaccinations. The sample holds a few counts of this clone. The germline gives CDR1 MDHEN, CDR2 SYDVKM. The CDR3 is 14 residues long. Trimming removed 4 bases from V and 4 bases from J, with 13 bases in between. Only in-frame clones appear in the TCRdb table, and some are missing; sequencing was by immunoSEQ multiplex PCR. Among around 510,000 clones listed, 90% to 96% were seen once. The clonotype comes from a woman younger than 45 in good health. The chain recombines TRBV28 with TRBJ1-2; D remains unclear. The sequenced sample consisted of naive CD4+ T cells sorted from blood. Subset denoted: CD45RA+ positively selected. The CDR3 is CASSSAQWSYGYTF. CDR3 nucleotide sequence: TGTGCCAGCAGTTCAGCGCAATGGTCCTATGGCTACACCTTC.